Listed here are 18 T cell receptor beta chains from one sample, sequenced in a study of shared clonotypes between healthy human individuals. Assay: immunoSEQ multiplex PCR; the TCRdb copy retains only in-frame clones and omits some. The sample lists fewer than 550,000 clones, 75% to 80% seen once, with approximately 12% in the top ten. The sequenced sample consisted of PBMCs. The receptors derive from a woman between 40 and 55 years old in good health. Some clones in this sample may be carry-over from other donors' samples.

The rearrangement links TRBV6-1 to TRBJ1-1; D possibly corresponds to TRBD1 (5 bases). Trimming took off 2 bases at V and 4 bases at J, with 11 bases between the two ends. CDR3 size: 14 residues. CDR1 and CDR2 from the germline V gene are MNHNS and SASEGT. The CDR3 loop is CASSELGPATEAFF. CDR3 DNA sequence: TGTGCCAGCAGTGAACTGGGGCCGGCCACTGAAGCTTTCTTT.

CDR3 DNA: TGTGCCAGCAACAAAATACAGGGGTCTAACTATGGCTACACCTTC. Amino acids: CASNKIQGSNYGYTF. The gene calls are TRBV6-1 and TRBJ1-2, with 7 bases matching TRBD1. CDR1 and CDR2 from the germline V gene are MNHNS and SASEGT. The CDR3 covers 15 residues. V shed 7 bases and J 0 bases; nucleotides not matched to a gene: 8.

In this sample, this clone turned up a few times. The V gene is TRBV9, the J gene TRBJ2-7; TRBD1 agrees at 7 bases. Germline-derived CDR1 and CDR2 are SGDLS and YYNGEE. The CDR3 extends over 15 amino acids. The ends lost 0 bases at V and 3 bases at J; junction bases unmatched: 6. CDR3 nucleotides: TGTGCCAGCAGCGTAGGGCGACAGGGAATCTACGAGCAGTACTTC. The encoded protein is CASSVGRQGIYEQYF.

V is TRBV4-3 and J is TRBJ1-4, with 9 bases aligning to TRBD1. Trimming cost V 2 bases and J 7 bases; bases outside gene matches: 5. The CDR3 is 15 amino acids. Germline V gene lookup returns CDR1 LGHNA and CDR2 YSLEER. The CDR3 loop is CASSQKQGAVEKLFF. CDR3 nucleotide sequence: TGCGCCAGCAGCCAAAAACAGGGGGCGGTTGAAAAACTGTTTTTT.

This chain uses TRBV28 with TRBJ1-5; tentative D call: TRBD1 (5 bases). CDR3 length: 15 residues. V lost 3 bases, J lost 3 bases, and 12 bases lay in between. Per germline, CDR1 MDHEN and CDR2 SYDVKM. In DNA, the CDR3 is TGTGCCAGCAGTTTGACAGACAGATCCAATCAGCCCCAGCATTTT. Protein sequence: CASSLTDRSNQPQHF.

The V and J genes are TRBV19 and TRBJ2-7; D call uncertain. The CDR3 covers 13 residues. Trimming shortened V by 3 bases and J by 2 bases, and 8 bases separated the two germline ends. Germline CDR1 is LNHDA and CDR2 is SQIVND (reference sequence). CDR3 in DNA: TGTGCCAGTAGTATCTCAACAGCCTACGAGCAGTACTTC. Translation gives CASSISTAYEQYF.

V is TRBV27 and J is TRBJ2-7; 7 nucleotides align to TRBD1. Germline CDR1 MNHEY, CDR2 SMNVEV (reference sequence). The ends lost 3 bases at V and 3 bases at J; junction bases unmatched: 8. The length of the CDR3 is 15 residues. The CDR3 coding sequence is TGTGCCAGCAGTTTCGTGGGACAGAGCGTCTACGAGCAGTACTTC. As protein: CASSFVGQSVYEQYF.

Only a few counts were recorded for this clone. This rearrangement joins TRBV5-4 to TRBJ2-3; TRBD1 aligns across 9 bases. J gave up 1 base and V 6 bases, and 6 bases lay outside the gene matches. The CDR3 covers 15 residues. Germline V gives CDR1 SGHNT, CDR2 YYREEE (reference sequence). CDR3 sequence reads: CASTNRDRGTDTQYF. The CDR3 coding sequence is TGTGCCAGCACAAACCGGGACAGGGGCACAGATACGCAGTATTTT.

This clone was seen only a few times. The chain employs TRBV30 and TRBJ1-1; 7 nucleotides match TRBD1. V was pared by 3 bases and J by 1 base, with 2 bases of the junction left unmatched. The CDR3 is 13 amino acids. Germline CDR1 and CDR2: GTSNPN and SVGIG (reference sequence). The CDR3 is CAWRGDRNTEAFF. CDR3 bases: TGTGCCTGGAGGGGGGACAGGAACACTGAAGCTTTCTTT.

This sequence joins TRBV7-9 and TRBJ2-5; TRBD1 agrees at 7 bases. The V segment lost 6 bases and the J segment 6 bases; nucleotides outside the gene matches: 7. The germline gives CDR1 SEHNR, CDR2 FQNEAQ (reference sequence). This CDR3 contains 13 residues. In DNA, the CDR3 is TGTGCCAGCAGTGAGGGGGCGGACAAGACCCAGTACTTC. Encoded protein: CASSEGADKTQYF.

This sequence joins TRBV28 and TRBJ1-2; D call uncertain. V shed 5 bases and J shed 4 bases, with 14 bases lying between them. Germline V CDR1 and CDR2: MDHEN, SYDVKM. The CDR3 runs to 14 residues. The chain's CDR3 is CASSPSVGGYGYTF. DNA for the CDR3: TGTGCCAGCAGTCCGAGCGTGGGCGGCTATGGCTACACCTTC.

The chain employs TRBV2 and TRBJ1-1; maybe TRBD1 (5 bases). V gave up 5 bases and J gave up 0 bases, with 13 bases separating them. Germline V gene lookup returns CDR1 SNHLY and CDR2 FYNNEI. This CDR3 has 15 residues. The CDR3 DNA reads as TGTGCCAGCAGTCCTCGGAAAGGGGTGAACACTGAAGCTTTCTTT. This translates into CASSPRKGVNTEAFF. The whole variable domain, remainder taken from reference TRBV2 and TRBJ1-1, is EPEVTQTPSHQVTQMGQEVILRCVPISNHLYFYWYRQILGQKVEFLVSFYNNEISEKSEIFDDQFSVERPDGSNFTLKIRSTKLEDSAMYFCASSPRKGVNTEAFFGQGTRLTVV.

Points on this clone: This sequence may be a read error, since a much larger clone differs from it by one base. The chain couples TRBV11-2 to TRBJ1-2; D gene ambiguous. Trimming took off 1 base at V and 0 bases at J, with 0 bases between the two ends. CDR1 is SGHAT and CDR2 is FQNNGV in the germline V gene. This CDR3 has 12 amino acids. CDR3 sequence: CASSLANYGYTF. The CDR3 DNA follows: TGTGCCAGCAGCTTAGCTAACTATGGCTACACCTTC.

The chain combines TRBV7-9 with TRBJ2-2, with TRBD2 matching over 13 bases. The CDR3 is 16 residues long. Germline values: CDR1 SEHNR, CDR2 FQNEAQ (reference sequence). J lost 6 bases, V lost 5 bases, and 6 bases had no gene match. The CDR3 region is CASSATSGRGSGELFF. The DNA for the CDR3 is TGTGCCAGCAGCGCTACTAGCGGGAGGGGGTCCGGGGAGCTGTTTTTT.

The chain is built from TRBV6-6 and TRBJ2-1, with 7 bases fitting TRBD2. The CDR3 spans 15 residues. Trimming took 2 bases from V and 8 from J; bases not matched to a gene: 9. In germline, CDR1 is MNHNY, CDR2 SVGAGI (reference sequence). The CDR3 sequence: CASSYPGGGTDEQFF. As DNA, the CDR3 is TGTGCCAGCAGTTACCCCGGGGGAGGGACCGATGAGCAGTTCTTC.

The CDR3 DNA reads as TGTGCCAGTAGTATTAGTCTCCTCTCCCCTGGGGCCAACGTCCTGACTTTC. Translating it yields CASSISLLSPGANVLTF. The rearrangement links TRBV19 to TRBJ2-6; D gene unclear. V dropped 3 bases and J dropped 2 bases, with 14 bases sitting between them. The CDR3 sequence is 17 residues long. Per germline, CDR1 LNHDA and CDR2 SQIVND (reference sequence).

In DNA, the CDR3 is TGTGCCAGTAGTATCGCTACTGCCACAGATACGCAGTATTTT. Residues: CASSIATATDTQYF. The chain has TRBV19 and TRBJ2-3; D remains unclear. CDR3 size: 14 residues. V was pared by 3 bases and J by 2 bases, with 9 bases between. From germline, CDR1 is LNHDA and CDR2 SQIVND (reference sequence).

This clone was recorded once. V is TRBV5-6 and J is TRBJ2-1; 12 nucleotides align to TRBD2. J gave up 12 bases and V 0 bases, and 7 bases lay outside the gene matches. The germline V gene encodes CDR1 SGHDT and CDR2 YYEEEE. This CDR3 has 15 amino acids. The DNA of the CDR3 is TGTGCCAGCAGCTTGGGGCTAGCGGGAGGGCCTGGGCAGTTCTTC. Translating it yields CASSLGLAGGPGQFF.